This TCR beta chain was found in a study of cytomegalovirus exposure and HLA in healthy donors. Broader study findings: What TCR beta sequences reportedly achieved was accurate prediction of HLA-A and HLA-B alleles in most subjects. Analysis was carried out at a later point, and it linked a missense DCLRE1C variant to TCR beta V- and J-gene trimming. For most TCR beta V segments, an earlier analysis put the productive rate at about 90% or about 30% of the time. Most TCR sequences proved rare, with some public TCRs found in many donors.

Germline CDR1 LNHDA, CDR2 SQIVND (reference sequence). The CDR3 spans 14 residues. Trimming cost V 5 bases and J 11 bases, with 21 bases left between them. The PCR was carried out with 60 Vbeta primers and 13 Jbeta primers. Measured with immunoSEQ multiplex PCR; TCRdb has only the in-frame clones, and not every one. The sample's table shows roughly 110,000 clones. As concerns this clone: What it recognizes is unknown.

The gene calls are TRBV19 and TRBJ1-1; maybe TRBD1 (6 bases). This receptor was taken from a man aged 35 to 55 in good health and CMV-seropositive. The sequenced material came from PBMCs. In DNA, the CDR3 is TGTGCCAGTAGTGGCAAGCTACAGGGCCAAGGGGCTTTCTTT. Its protein product is CASSGKLQGQGAFF.